This T cell receptor (beta chain) was profiled in a study of blood T cell repertoires in COVID-19. For the study at large: Material from acute and convalescent COVID-19 was sourced from the United States, Italy and Spain. T cells, B-cell-depleted T cells, or PBMCs supplied cDNA or gDNA.

Trimming took 6 bases from V and 7 from J; bases not matched to a gene: 5. This CDR3 has 13 amino acids. The germline V gene encodes CDR1 SEHNR and CDR2 FQNEAQ (reference sequence). As originally analysed: By means of reference gene primer amplification, nucleated cell counts were estimated. Assay: immunoSEQ multiplex PCR; the TCRdb copy retains only in-frame clones and omits some. D and trimming were read from the DNA, whereas the V and J calls and clone size are those reported in that table. The sample contains 100,000 or so clones, roughly nine tenths of which appear only once. Material for sequencing was peripheral blood. This chain links TRBV7-9 with TRBJ1-4; TRBD1 agrees at 7 bases. The sequence derives from a woman of 80 years or more with acute or convalescent COVID-19. CDR3 in amino acids: CASREGAVEKLFF. DNA for the CDR3: TGTGCCAGCAGGGAGGGGGCAGTTGAAAAACTGTTTTTT.